This entry describes one T cell receptor (beta chain). The record originates from a study of regulatory T cells in long-lasting Graves disease. The sample's time point: newly diagnosed GD, antithyroid drugs for less than 3 months. TCR sequences were obtained from RNA taken from PBMCs. Those enrolled as patients came out of an endocrinology department in Xi'an, China. Arm-PCR of CDR3 regions with iRepertoire HTBI primers generated TCR beta libraries. Each CDR3 protein is one row after TCRdb ran MiXCR on the multiplex PCR reads. Among about 440,000 distinct CDR3 sequences listed, more than 12% were seen once. The sample was also linked to a second study, of T cells in Graves' hyperthyroidism and ophthalmopathy. From that study: Every diagnosis used clinical symptoms, serum thyroxine and TRAb, thyroid ultrasound and orbital computed tomography. Most thyroid clonotypes expanded above 0.001 were also detected in blood.

The material was peripheral blood mononuclear cells (PBMCs), obtained at new diagnosis, from a patient treated with antithyroid drugs. This TCR was recovered from a woman in her twenties or thirties with Graves disease.

CDR3 region: CASRFSRLYNEQFF. CDR3 bases: TGTGCCAGTAGGTTTTCTAGGTTATACAATGAGCAGTTCTTC. This chain joins TRBV19 and TRBJ2-1; the D is unclear. Trimming left V 6 bases short and J 4 bases short, with 13 bases between. The CDR3 is made up of 14 amino acids. CDR1 and CDR2 (germline): LNHDA, SQIVND (reference sequence).